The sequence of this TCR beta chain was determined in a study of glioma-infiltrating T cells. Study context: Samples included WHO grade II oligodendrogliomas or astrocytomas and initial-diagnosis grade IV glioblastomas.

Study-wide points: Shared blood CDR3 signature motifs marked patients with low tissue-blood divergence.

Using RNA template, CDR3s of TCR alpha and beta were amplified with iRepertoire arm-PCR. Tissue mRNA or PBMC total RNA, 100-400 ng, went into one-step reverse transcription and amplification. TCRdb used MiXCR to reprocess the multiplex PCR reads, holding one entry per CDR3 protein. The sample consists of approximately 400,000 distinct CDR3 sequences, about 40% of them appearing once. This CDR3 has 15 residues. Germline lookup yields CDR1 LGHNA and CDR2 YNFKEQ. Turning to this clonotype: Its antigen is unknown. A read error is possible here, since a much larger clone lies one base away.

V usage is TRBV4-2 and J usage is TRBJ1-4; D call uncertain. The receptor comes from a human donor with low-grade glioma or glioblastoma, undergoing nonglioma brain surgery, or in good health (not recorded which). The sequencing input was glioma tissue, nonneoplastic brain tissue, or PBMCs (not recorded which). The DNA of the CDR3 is TGTGACAGCAGCCCCCGCCCACAGTCCAATGAAAAACTGTTTTTT. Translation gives CDSSPRPQSNEKLFF.